This entry lists 2 T cell receptor beta chains sequenced from one sample in a study of T cell repertoires in cytomegalovirus infection. Their recognized antigens are unknown. Via MiXCR, TCRdb re-called the reads, giving one row per CDR3 protein. Of approximately 730,000 distinct CDR3 sequences listed, almost 30% are singletons. The source material was cultured CD8+ T cells from PBMCs, sampled from culture after CMV antigen stimulation. The receptors originated from a human donor in good health (CMV status not recorded). Some clones in this sample may be carry-over from other donors' samples.

This clonotype was seen a handful of times. The CDR3 bases are TGTGCCAGCAGCTTACCGCTTGGGGGGGCCGAGAAGACCCAGTACTTC. Translating it yields CASSLPLGGAEKTQYF. V usage is TRBV7-8 and J usage is TRBJ2-5; D perhaps matches TRBD2 (7 bases). V was pared by 2 bases and J by 6 bases, with 19 bases between. This CDR3 has 16 residues. Germline V gives CDR1 SGHVS, CDR2 FQNEAQ.

This chain joins TRBV10-3 and TRBJ2-4; the D gene is possibly TRBD1 (5 bases). V was shortened by 9 bases and J by 9 bases, with 15 bases between the two germline ends. The CDR3 is 12 amino acids. The germline V gene encodes CDR1 ENHRY and CDR2 SYGVKD. CDR3 coding DNA: TGTGCCATGGCTGGGGCAAACTCCATTCAGTACTTC. Protein sequence: CAMAGANSIQYF.